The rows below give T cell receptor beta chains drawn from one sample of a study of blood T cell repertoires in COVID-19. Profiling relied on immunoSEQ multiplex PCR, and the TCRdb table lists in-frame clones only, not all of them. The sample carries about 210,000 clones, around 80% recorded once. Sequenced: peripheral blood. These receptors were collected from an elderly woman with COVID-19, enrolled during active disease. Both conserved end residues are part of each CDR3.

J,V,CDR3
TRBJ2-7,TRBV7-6,CASSLAPGISYEQYF
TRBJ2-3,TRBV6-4,CASSLVTGGTDTQYF
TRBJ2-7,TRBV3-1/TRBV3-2,CASSQGETGGDYEQYF
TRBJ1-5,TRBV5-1,CASRQGDNQPQHF
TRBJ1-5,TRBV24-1,CATSATGQNQPQHF
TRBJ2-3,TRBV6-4,CASSDLSTDTQYF
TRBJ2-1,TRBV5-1,CASNDASGADEQFF
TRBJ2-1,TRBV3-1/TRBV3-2,CASSRLAGSSYNEQFF
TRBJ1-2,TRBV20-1,CSASTGTATDGYTF
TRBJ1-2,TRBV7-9,CASRPGTLHSNYGYTF
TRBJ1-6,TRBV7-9,CASSFTDNSPLHF
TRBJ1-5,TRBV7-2,CASSLEGGYQPQHF
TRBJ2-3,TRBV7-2,CASSQRGDTQYF
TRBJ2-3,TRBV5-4,CASSPRLYSTSTDTQYF
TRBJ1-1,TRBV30,CAWSEGGQANGHFF
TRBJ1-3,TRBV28,CASRPDFSGNTIYF
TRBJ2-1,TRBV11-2,CASSLAVINEQFF
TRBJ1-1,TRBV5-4,CASSLPGTANTEAFF
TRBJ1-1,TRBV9,CASSSNQNTEAFF
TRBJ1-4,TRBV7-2,CASSLRAGTGVEKLFF
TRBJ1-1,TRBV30,CAWSQRQGTEAFF
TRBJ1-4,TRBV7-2,CASSPTGVNEKLFF
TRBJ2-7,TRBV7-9,CASSLRAGHVYEQYF
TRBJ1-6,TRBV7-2,CASSLVTGANSPLHF
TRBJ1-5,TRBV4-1,CASSQWTDSNQPQHF
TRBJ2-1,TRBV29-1,CTCIGGVNPYNEQFF
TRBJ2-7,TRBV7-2,CASSFPGLGSYEQYF
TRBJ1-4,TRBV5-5,CASSLETGREKLFF
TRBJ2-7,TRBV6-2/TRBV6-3,CASSYSTAAGGLYEQYF
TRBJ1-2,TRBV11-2,CASSLVLTGGYGYTF
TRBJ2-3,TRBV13,CASSPRGGADTQYF
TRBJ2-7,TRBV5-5,CASSFYEGGVYEQYF
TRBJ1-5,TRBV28,CASSLITANSNQPQHF
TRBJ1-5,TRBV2,CASRYSNQPQHF
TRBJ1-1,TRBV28,CASSRTRGNTEAFF
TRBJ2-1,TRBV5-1,CASSLGGGNFYNEQFF
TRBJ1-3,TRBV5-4,CASSHRQGSGNTIYF
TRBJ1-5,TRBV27,CASSFQGTGDGQPQHF
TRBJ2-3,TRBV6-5,CASSSLRGGNTDTQYF
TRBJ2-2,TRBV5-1,CASSLSTTGGAGELFF
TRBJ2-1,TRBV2,CASSVQGGDEQFF